This T cell receptor (beta chain) was sequenced in a study of tumor and adjacent non-tumor tissue in lung cancer. Study context: Patients comprised 12 adenocarcinoma, 2 squamous cell carcinoma and 1 small cell lung cancer.

No cell sorting was done before RNA was extracted from the tissue. As regards this clonotype: One junction end does not reproduce the germline sequence, and a read error may be involved.

The library came from three nested PCR rounds adapted from ARM-PCR protocols. TCRdb used MiXCR to reprocess the multiplex PCR reads, holding one entry per CDR3 protein. The profile shows fewer than 150,000 distinct CDR3 sequences, approximately 66% of them singletons. The receptor was isolated from a man aged 55 to 70 with small cell lung cancer. Sequences were obtained from lung tumor tissue.

CDR3 sequence reads: CASSLRSGSYNEQFF. CDR3 coding DNA: TGCGCCAGCAGCTTGCGTTCCGGGTCCTATAATGAGCAGTTCTTC. The rearrangement links TRBV5-1 to TRBJ2-1; no definite D call. This CDR3 comprises 15 residues. Looked up from germline, CDR1 is SGHRS and CDR2 is YFSETQ.